This entry describes one T cell receptor (beta chain). Its antigen is currently not known. No much larger clone is present one base from it, and per-base qualities are unavailable. The sample's time point label is to be understood as: patch test 2, 6 weeks after DPC sensitization. In the paper's terms, the treatment or condition label means: therapeutic diphenylcyclopropenone sensitization with weekly scalp DPC. Blood at each patch-test visit was drawn before the patch test was applied. Patients were eligible if aged 18 to 70, diagnosed with alopecia and judged suitable for DPC therapy, and pregnant patients were excluded. Total RNA was extracted from unfractionated whole blood that had been collected in Tempus Blood RNA tubes. CDR1 and CDR2 are read off the germline V gene as SGHRS and YFSETQ. V ends up 0 bases short and J 3 bases short, with an unmatched junction base count of 4. From the cysteine through the phenylalanine, the CDR3 covers 15 amino acids. Only the CDR3 DNA is retained, 45 bases long and in frame from the first base.

The data are from a study of human T cells and chemical hapten exposure (dated by TCRdb to the early 2020s). About the full investigation: For sensitization, 2% DPC in acetone was applied to an approximately 2 cm by approximately 2 cm area of upper inner arm skin. Libraries were combined into a pool for sequencing, and differences in TCR yield between samples came mainly from small differences in library volumes within the pool. In alopecia patients, the study followed how the peripheral blood TCR repertoire changed in vivo over primary and secondary sensitization to diphenylcyclopropenone (DPC), a hapten. Alopecia areata with under or over 50% scalp involvement, alopecia totalis and alopecia universalis were represented in the patient cohort, which was mostly female. For TCR sequencing, blood came from 25 to 35 alopecia patients at anywhere from one to four time points (pre-sensitization, 2, 6 and 24 weeks). Patch tests used Finn chambers with 0.01% DPC on the upper back, scored after 6 days by International Contact Dermatitis Research Group standards. Throughout the roughly 23-week study period, patients were also given weekly therapeutic DPC doses on the scalp. Patient blood was sampled pre-sensitization (week 0) and at 2, 6 and about 24 weeks after DPC sensitization. What the authors observed across the whole study: Repeated subsampling changed both the strength of the expansion versus patch-test correlation and the threshold at which the correlation became significant. A positive correlation was found between the number of PT1 expanded TCRs and patch test score, with significance reached at thresholds 8, 16 and 32 but not 4. All patients had alopecia, a presumed autoimmune disease, so their immune response might differ from that of healthy individuals. Compared with pre-sensitization or healthy control sets, expanded TCRs formed significantly more large CDR3 similarity clusters, which is consistent with antigen-driven responses. DPC sensitization did not change the number of TCRs with a frequency above 1 in 1000, and there was no evidence of changes in global repertoire structure.

The library relied on RACE. TCRdb names NextSeq 500 as the instrument used. During library preparation, unique molecular identifiers were attached to individual cDNA molecules so that TCRs could be counted quantitatively and reproducibly. For every blood RNA sample, sequencing covered both the TCR alpha and TCR beta chains. The published analysis was carried out like this. Samples had a median of approximately 93,000 TCRs, with a range from roughly 23,224 to 750,000. V, J and CDR3 annotation of the TCR reads was performed with the Decombinator software suite. For PS versus PT1 abundance plots, all samples were subsampled to the same number of TCRs (28,000). TCRs were defined as expanded if absent before sensitization and observed at least eight times at the 2-week time point. In-frame beta chains were kept once TCRdb had trimmed the public reads at Q25 with fastp and called clones with MiXCR. Rows with one shared CDR3 protein collapse into an entry with the most common genes and DNA. TCRdb, rather than the study authors, made the V and J calls. The sample table contains a few hundred thousand distinct CDR3 sequences; only one count was recorded for roughly 6.3% of them. Around 5.8% of the sample rests with the top ten.

The input for sequencing was whole blood, taken in connection with sensitization to the hapten diphenylcyclopropenone (DPC). This clonotype was sampled from a woman aged 18-29 years with alopecia areata. Some clones in this sample may be carry-over from other donors' samples. The rearrangement joined TRBV5-1 to TRBJ2-3, with TRBD2 identical over 7 junction bases. The nucleotide sequence is TGCGCCAGCAGCTTGGAATACGGGGGGACAGATACGCAGTATTTT. It translates as CASSLEYGGTDTQYF. Extended through the reference TRBV5-1 and TRBJ2-3 proteins, this CDR3 yields the full variable domain: KAGVTQTPRYLIKTRGQQVTLSCSPISGHRSVSWYQQTPGQGLQFLFEYFSETQRNKGNFPGRFSGRQFSNSRSEMNVSTLELGDSALYLCASSLEYGGTDTQYFGPGTRLTVL.